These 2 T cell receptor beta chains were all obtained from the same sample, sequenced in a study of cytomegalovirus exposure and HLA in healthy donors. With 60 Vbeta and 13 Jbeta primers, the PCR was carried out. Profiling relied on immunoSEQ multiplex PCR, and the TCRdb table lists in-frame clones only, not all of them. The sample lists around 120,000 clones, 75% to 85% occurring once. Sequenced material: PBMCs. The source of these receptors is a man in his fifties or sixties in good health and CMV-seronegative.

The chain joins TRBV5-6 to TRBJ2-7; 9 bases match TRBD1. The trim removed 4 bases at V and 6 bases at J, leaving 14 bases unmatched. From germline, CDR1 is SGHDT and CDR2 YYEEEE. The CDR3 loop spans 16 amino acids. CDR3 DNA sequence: TGTGCCAGCAGCCAGGGGGCGGGGACAGGGTCGGTCGAGCAGTACTTC. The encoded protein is CASSQGAGTGSVEQYF.

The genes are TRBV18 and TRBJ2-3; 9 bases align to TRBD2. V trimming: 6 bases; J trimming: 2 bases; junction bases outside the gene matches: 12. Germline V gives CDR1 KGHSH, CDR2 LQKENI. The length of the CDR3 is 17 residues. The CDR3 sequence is CASSPYRLAENTDTQYF. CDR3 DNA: TGTGCCAGCTCTCCCTACCGACTAGCGGAAAACACAGATACGCAGTATTTT.